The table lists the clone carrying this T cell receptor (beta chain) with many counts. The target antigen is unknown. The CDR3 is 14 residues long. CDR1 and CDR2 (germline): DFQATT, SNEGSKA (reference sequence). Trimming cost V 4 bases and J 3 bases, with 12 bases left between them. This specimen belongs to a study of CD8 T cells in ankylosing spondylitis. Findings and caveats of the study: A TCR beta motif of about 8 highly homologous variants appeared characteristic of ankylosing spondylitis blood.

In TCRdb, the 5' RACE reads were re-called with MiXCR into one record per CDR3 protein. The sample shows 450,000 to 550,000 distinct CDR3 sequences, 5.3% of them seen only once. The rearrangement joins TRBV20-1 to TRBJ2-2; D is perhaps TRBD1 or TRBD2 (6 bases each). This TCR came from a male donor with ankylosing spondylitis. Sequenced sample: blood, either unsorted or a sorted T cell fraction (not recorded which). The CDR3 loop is CSAIAEGDTGELFF. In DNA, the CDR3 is TGCAGTGCTATAGCGGAGGGGGACACCGGGGAGCTGTTTTTT.